This TCR beta chain is drawn from a study of Tregs in tolerant kidney transplant recipients. Study summary: Sorting of CD4+CD25+CD127- cells followed roughly 3-day belatacept mixed lymphocyte reactions, sometimes with roughly 5-day graft donor restimulation.

Libraries were prepared by immunoSEQ multiplex PCR; TCRdb keeps only in-frame clonotypes and omits some of them. The sample has a few thousand clones, approximately 40% seen once; the top ten hold about 7.9%. This clone was counted between two and nine times. Its specificity is not known. Germline V lookup: CDR1 MNHNY, CDR2 SVGAGI (reference sequence). The V gene lost 0 bases and the J gene lost 0 bases, with 6 bases spanning the gap. This CDR3 spans 15 amino acids. Study findings and constraints: Activated donor B cell expansion appeared to reveal the most relevant donor-specific TCRbeta repertoire. Validation in larger populations is needed because few patients were studied.

Sequencing used Tregs from blood cultured with allogeneic cells. The gene calls are TRBV6-6 and TRBJ1-3; D unclear. The source is a human donor in good health. The DNA for the CDR3 is TGTGCCAGCAGTTACTCGGCAAGCTCTGGAAACACCATATATTTT. Its translation: CASSYSASSGNTIYF.